The 27 T cell receptor beta chains reported below all come from one sample, sequenced in a study of regulatory T cells in long-lasting Graves disease. Libraries of TCR beta came from iRepertoire HTBI primers plus Arm-PCR of CDR3 regions. In TCRdb, the multiplex PCR reads were re-called with MiXCR into one record per CDR3 protein. Of over 350,000 distinct CDR3 sequences listed, 14% are singletons. Time point of the sample: newly diagnosed GD, antithyroid drugs for less than 3 months. Isolated PBMC RNA provided the starting material for the TCR library. This same sample was also taken into another study, of T cells in Graves' hyperthyroidism and ophthalmopathy.

The specimen comprised peripheral blood mononuclear cells (PBMCs), sampled at new diagnosis, from a patient treated with antithyroid drugs. These receptors came from a woman in her forties or fifties with Graves disease.

The rearrangement uses TRBV20-1 and TRBJ2-3; 10 bases are a match to TRBD2. V trimming: 6 bases; J trimming: 11 bases; junction bases outside the gene matches: 14. The CDR3 has 14 residues. Germline V gene data show CDR1 as DFQATT and CDR2 as SNEGSKA (reference sequence). This CDR3 is CSAQTSGPASGQYF. The CDR3 bases are TGCAGTGCGCAGACTAGCGGGCCAGCTTCAGGGCAGTATTTT.

This clonotype was seen a few times. V and J are TRBV30 and TRBJ1-1, with unresolved D. CDR3 length equals 18 residues. The germline gives CDR1 GTSNPN, CDR2 SVGIG (reference sequence). V was trimmed by 2 bases and J by 0 bases, leaving 22 bases between them. The CDR3 sequence is CAWSMGRFTVRVNTEAFF. The DNA for the CDR3 is TGTGCCTGGAGTATGGGCAGGTTCACTGTACGGGTGAACACTGAAGCTTTCTTT. Variable domain in full (rest from reference TRBV30 and TRBJ1-1): SQTIHQWPATLVQPVGSPLSLECTVEGTSNPNLYWYRQAAGRGLQLLFYSVGIGQISSEVPQNLSASRPQDRQFILSSKKLLLSDSGFYLCAWSMGRFTVRVNTEAFFGQGTRLTVV.

The table lists this clonotype with many counts. Mismatch with germline at one junction end may stem from a read error. This rearrangement joins TRBV6-9 to TRBJ2-1; D remains ambiguous. This CDR3 contains 16 residues. Germline V CDR1 and CDR2: MNHGY, SVAAGI. CDR3 sequence: CASSYSSGSSYNEQFF. The CDR3 DNA reads as TGTGCCAGCAGCTATTCGAGTGGCAGCTCCTACAATGAGCAGTTCTTC.

This clonotype was detected a few times. The V gene is TRBV9, the J gene TRBJ2-3; 10 nucleotides agree with TRBD2. In germline, CDR1 is SGDLS, CDR2 YYNGEE. The CDR3 spans 16 residues. The J segment lost 2 bases and the V segment lost 4 bases, leaving 7 bases of the junction unmatched. Here the CDR3 reads CASSPRTSGDTDTQYF. The CDR3 nucleotides are TGTGCCAGCAGCCCTCGGACTAGCGGTGACACAGATACGCAGTATTTT.

This clonotype has a count of ten or more. The rearrangement joins TRBV7-6 to TRBJ1-1; no definite D call. This CDR3 has 15 amino acids. Per the germline V gene, CDR1 is SGHVS and CDR2 is FNYEAQ. With 2 bases removed from V and 1 base from J, the gap between germline ends came to 11 bases. CDR3 amino acids: CASSLLSVANTEAFF. As DNA, the CDR3 is TGTGCCAGCAGCTTACTCTCCGTGGCGAACACTGAAGCTTTCTTT.

The table lists this clonotype with many counts. The chain joins TRBV12-3 or TRBV12-4 to TRBJ2-7, with D possibly called TRBD1 or TRBD2 (5 bases each). The CDR3 length is 20 residues. Trimming removed 4 bases from V and 4 bases from J, with 32 bases in between. The CDR3: CASSSPRPFTRGRSRYEQYF. The CDR3 DNA sequence: TGTGCCAGCAGTTCCCCTCGGCCATTCACGAGGGGTCGGTCCAGATACGAGCAGTACTTC.

In this sample, this clonotype turned up many times. The chain links TRBV13 to TRBJ1-2; weak D call: TRBD1 (6 bases). V was clipped by 5 bases and J by 7 bases, with 14 bases between them. The CDR3 has 13 residues. Germline lookup yields CDR1 PRHDT and CDR2 FYEKMQ (reference sequence). This chain's CDR3 is CASSGGGTFGYTF. CDR3 bases: TGTGCCAGCAGCGGAGGGGGTACTTTTGGCTACACCTTC.

The chain couples TRBV29-1 to TRBJ2-1, with TRBD2 identical over 11 bases. This CDR3 region has 15 residues. After removal of 3 bases from V and 5 bases from J, the junction contained 6 bases not matched to a gene. The germline V gene encodes CDR1 SQVTM and CDR2 ANQGSEA. Here the CDR3 reads CSVEGGLAGNNEQFF. The CDR3 DNA reads TGCAGCGTTGAGGGCGGACTAGCGGGCAACAATGAGCAGTTCTTC.

This clonotype was seen many times. V usage is TRBV5-8 and J usage is TRBJ2-7; 10 bases are shared with TRBD1. Looked up from germline, CDR1 is SGHTS and CDR2 is YDEGEE. Trimming at V came to 4 bases and at J to 2 bases, leaving 6 bases not matched to a gene. The length of the CDR3 is 15 residues. The CDR3 sequence: CASSLRTGGPYEQYF. For the CDR3, the DNA is TGTGCCAGCAGCCTCCGGACAGGGGGGCCCTACGAGCAGTACTTC.

The chain carries TRBV9 and TRBJ1-6; a weak D match, TRBD1 (5 bases). CDR1 and CDR2 from the germline V gene are SGDLS and YYNGEE. The CDR3 is 19 residues long. V gave up 0 bases and J gave up 4 bases, with 20 bases separating them. This chain's CDR3 is CASSVEDRAVGWYNSPLHF. In DNA form, the CDR3 reads TGTGCCAGCAGCGTAGAAGACAGAGCAGTTGGTTGGTATAATTCACCCCTCCACTTT. Full variable domain (remainder filled in from reference TRBV9 and TRBJ1-6): DSGVTQTPKHLITATGQRVTLRCSPRSGDLSVYWYQQSLDQGLQFLIQYYNGEERAKGNILERFSAQQFPDLHSELNLSSLELGDSALYFCASSVEDRAVGWYNSPLHFGNGTRLTVT.

This sequence joins TRBV11-3 and TRBJ2-7, with 9 bases aligning to TRBD1. V lost 6 bases and J lost 7; bases outside the gene matches: 10. The CDR3 is 14 amino acids. Looked up from germline, CDR1 is SGHNT and CDR2 is YENEEA. CDR3 loop: CASSYLQGAREQYF. Written as DNA, the CDR3 is TGTGCCAGCAGTTATTTACAGGGGGCGAGAGAGCAGTACTTC.

The table lists this clonotype with many counts. The rearrangement uses TRBV2 and TRBJ2-7; 10 nucleotides align to TRBD1. Germline CDR1 reads SNHLY; CDR2 reads FYNNEI. The J segment lost 1 base and the V segment lost 5 bases, leaving 5 bases of the junction unmatched. CDR3 length equals 15 residues. CDR3 region: CASSRQGATSYEQYF. The CDR3 coding sequence is TGTGCCAGCAGTAGACAGGGGGCAACGTCCTACGAGCAGTACTTC.

In its sample, this clonotype was seen many times. This chain uses TRBV19 with TRBJ2-5, with TRBD1 identical over 9 bases. The V gene's germline CDR1 is LNHDA and CDR2 SQIVND (reference sequence). The CDR3 covers 14 residues. With V trimmed by 5 bases and J by 3 bases, 4 bases remained unmatched. CDR3 region: CASSRWTGEETQYF. CDR3 nucleotide sequence: TGTGCCAGTAGTCGTTGGACAGGGGAAGAGACCCAGTACTTC.

The gene calls are TRBV28 and TRBJ1-1, with a tentative D call TRBD1 (6 bases). Trimming took off 3 bases at V and 8 bases at J, with 13 bases between the two ends. Germline loops: CDR1 MDHEN, CDR2 SYDVKM. This CDR3 contains 13 residues. The CDR3 loop is CASSFRRDKEAFF. The CDR3 DNA reads TGTGCCAGCAGTTTTAGACGGGACAAAGAAGCTTTCTTT.

This clonotype was detected only a few times. The V call is TRBV9, the J call TRBJ2-7, with 7 bases lining up with TRBD2. Germline V lookup: CDR1 SGDLS, CDR2 YYNGEE. This CDR3 comprises 15 residues. After removal of 5 bases from V and 6 bases from J, the junction contained 14 bases not matched to a gene. Written as DNA, the CDR3 is TGTGCCAGCAGTGCAACTCCGGGGGGTCGCAGCGAGCAGTACTTC. It encodes CASSATPGGRSEQYF.

This clonotype was seen repeatedly, ten times or more. The rearrangement links TRBV2 to TRBJ2-1; D might be TRBD2 (6 bases). The V gene lost 1 base and the J gene lost 8 bases, with 15 bases spanning the gap. In germline, CDR1 is SNHLY, CDR2 FYNNEI. CDR3 length equals 15 residues. The CDR3 loop is CASSEGGMVGDEQFF. Written as DNA, the CDR3 is TGTGCCAGCAGTGAAGGCGGGATGGTGGGCGATGAGCAGTTCTTC. The full variable domain, with the rest looked up from reference TRBV2 and TRBJ2-1, is EPEVTQTPSHQVTQMGQEVILRCVPISNHLYFYWYRQILGQKVEFLVSFYNNEISEKSEIFDDQFSVERPDGSNFTLKIRSTKLEDSAMYFCASSEGGMVGDEQFFGPGTRLTVL.

This clonotype was detected many times. This chain connects TRBV29-1 to TRBJ2-3; TRBD1 agrees at 7 bases. V was pared by 6 bases and J by 6 bases, with 18 bases of the junction left unmatched. CDR3 length: 16 amino acids. Germline values: CDR1 SQVTM, CDR2 ANQGSEA. In DNA, the CDR3 is TGCAGCGTCCTGAGGGGGCAGCCAGGACAATCGGATACGCAGTATTTT. Protein product: CSVLRGQPGQSDTQYF.

There are many counts of this clonotype. The rearrangement links TRBV7-9 to TRBJ2-1, with 15 bases matching TRBD2. The CDR3 runs to 17 residues. Looked up from germline, CDR1 is SEHNR and CDR2 is FQNEAQ (reference sequence). The trim removed 10 bases at V and 0 bases at J, leaving 7 bases unmatched. The CDR3: CATRRGLAGGSYNEQFF. Written as DNA, the CDR3 is TGTGCCACCAGGAGGGGACTAGCGGGAGGCTCCTACAATGAGCAGTTCTTC.

This clonotype has at least ten counts. The genes are TRBV7-8 and TRBJ2-3; D possibly corresponds to TRBD1 (6 bases). The germline CDR1 and CDR2 sequences are SGHVS and FQNEAQ. The V gene lost 2 bases and the J gene lost 0 bases, with 21 bases spanning the gap. The CDR3 covers 19 residues. The CDR3 loop reads CASSLIYFQGSTSTDTQYF. DNA for the CDR3: TGTGCCAGCAGCTTAATTTATTTTCAGGGGTCAACTAGCACAGATACGCAGTATTTT.

The table lists this clonotype with many counts. The V call is TRBV2, the J call TRBJ1-2; D not certain. CDR1 and CDR2 from the germline V gene are SNHLY and FYNNEI. V was pared by 7 bases and J by 8 bases, with 20 bases between. The CDR3 extends over 14 amino acids. The CDR3 bases are TGTGCCAGCATTCGCGACGGCGAACTGGAAGGCTACACCTTC. This translates into CASIRDGELEGYTF.

The chain has TRBV5-1 and TRBJ1-1; D call uncertain. Trimming stripped 6 bases from V and 5 bases from J, with 20 bases between. CDR1 and CDR2 from the germline V gene are SGHRS and YFSETQ. This CDR3 has 15 residues. CDR3 sequence (DNA): TGCGCCAGCACCTCCCTTTCGGACTACGCGACTGAAGCTTTCTTT. Translating it yields CASTSLSDYATEAFF.

This clonotype was picked up many times. The chain is built from TRBV3-1 and TRBJ2-3; no definite D call. The CDR3 loop spans 12 amino acids. The V end was cut by 5 bases, the J end by 5 bases, with 8 bases between. Germline CDR1 LGHDT, CDR2 YNNKEL (reference sequence). The DNA for the CDR3 is TGTGCCAGCAGCAAGGTGGAAGATACGCAGTATTTT. As protein: CASSKVEDTQYF.

This clonotype came up a few times. This rearrangement joins TRBV5-1 to TRBJ2-5; TRBD2 matches 7 bases. This CDR3 has 17 residues. The germline V gene encodes CDR1 SGHRS and CDR2 YFSETQ. V lost 0 bases to trimming and J lost 6 bases; unmatched junction nucleotides: 14. The CDR3 sequence: CASSLAAVGGSKQTQYF. In nucleotides, the CDR3 is TGCGCCAGCAGCTTGGCCGCTGTGGGGGGGAGTAAACAGACCCAGTACTTC. The full variable domain, with the rest looked up from reference TRBV5-1 and TRBJ2-5, is KAGVTQTPRYLIKTRGQQVTLSCSPISGHRSVSWYQQTPGQGLQFLFEYFSETQRNKGNFPGRFSGRQFSNSRSEMNVSTLELGDSALYLCASSLAAVGGSKQTQYFGPGTRLLVL.

This clonotype was observed many times. In DNA, the CDR3 is TGTGCCAGCAGTTATGCCGCGGCTAGCGGGAGGTTACATACGCAGTATTTT. This translates into CASSYAAASGRLHTQYF. The chain links TRBV6-5 to TRBJ2-3, with 11 positions matching TRBD2. V shed 3 bases and J 7 bases; nucleotides not matched to a gene: 12. The germline CDR1 and CDR2 sequences are MNHEY and SVGAGI. The CDR3 sequence is 17 residues long.

At least ten counts were recorded for this clonotype. The V call is TRBV7-9, the J call TRBJ1-1; the D is unclear. Trimming pared 7 bases from V and 1 base from J, leaving 10 bases between. This CDR3 contains 13 residues. The germline CDR1 and CDR2 sequences are SEHNR and FQNEAQ (reference sequence). The CDR3: CASTDTRNTEAFF. DNA for the CDR3: TGTGCCAGCACCGATACGCGGAACACTGAAGCTTTCTTT.

The gene calls are TRBV9 and TRBJ1-5, with TRBD1 as a possible D gene (5 bases). Trimming shortened V by 7 bases and J by 0 bases, and 17 bases separated the two germline ends. The germline CDR1 and CDR2 sequences are SGDLS and YYNGEE. This CDR3 has 16 amino acids. CDR3 nucleotide sequence: TGTGCCAGCTGGGACGGAAGGTTTAATAGCAATCAGCCCCAGCATTTT. Amino acids: CASWDGRFNSNQPQHF.

In its sample, this clonotype was seen many times. This chain connects TRBV7-3 to TRBJ2-3, with D possibly called TRBD1 or TRBD2 (5 bases each). The CDR3 sequence is 15 residues long. Trimming removed 5 bases from V and 5 bases from J, with 17 bases in between. The V gene's germline CDR1 is SGHTA and CDR2 FQGTGA. The CDR3 sequence is CASSPGPNSGDTQYF. For the CDR3, the DNA is TGTGCCAGCAGCCCGGGACCTAACTCGGGAGATACGCAGTATTTT.